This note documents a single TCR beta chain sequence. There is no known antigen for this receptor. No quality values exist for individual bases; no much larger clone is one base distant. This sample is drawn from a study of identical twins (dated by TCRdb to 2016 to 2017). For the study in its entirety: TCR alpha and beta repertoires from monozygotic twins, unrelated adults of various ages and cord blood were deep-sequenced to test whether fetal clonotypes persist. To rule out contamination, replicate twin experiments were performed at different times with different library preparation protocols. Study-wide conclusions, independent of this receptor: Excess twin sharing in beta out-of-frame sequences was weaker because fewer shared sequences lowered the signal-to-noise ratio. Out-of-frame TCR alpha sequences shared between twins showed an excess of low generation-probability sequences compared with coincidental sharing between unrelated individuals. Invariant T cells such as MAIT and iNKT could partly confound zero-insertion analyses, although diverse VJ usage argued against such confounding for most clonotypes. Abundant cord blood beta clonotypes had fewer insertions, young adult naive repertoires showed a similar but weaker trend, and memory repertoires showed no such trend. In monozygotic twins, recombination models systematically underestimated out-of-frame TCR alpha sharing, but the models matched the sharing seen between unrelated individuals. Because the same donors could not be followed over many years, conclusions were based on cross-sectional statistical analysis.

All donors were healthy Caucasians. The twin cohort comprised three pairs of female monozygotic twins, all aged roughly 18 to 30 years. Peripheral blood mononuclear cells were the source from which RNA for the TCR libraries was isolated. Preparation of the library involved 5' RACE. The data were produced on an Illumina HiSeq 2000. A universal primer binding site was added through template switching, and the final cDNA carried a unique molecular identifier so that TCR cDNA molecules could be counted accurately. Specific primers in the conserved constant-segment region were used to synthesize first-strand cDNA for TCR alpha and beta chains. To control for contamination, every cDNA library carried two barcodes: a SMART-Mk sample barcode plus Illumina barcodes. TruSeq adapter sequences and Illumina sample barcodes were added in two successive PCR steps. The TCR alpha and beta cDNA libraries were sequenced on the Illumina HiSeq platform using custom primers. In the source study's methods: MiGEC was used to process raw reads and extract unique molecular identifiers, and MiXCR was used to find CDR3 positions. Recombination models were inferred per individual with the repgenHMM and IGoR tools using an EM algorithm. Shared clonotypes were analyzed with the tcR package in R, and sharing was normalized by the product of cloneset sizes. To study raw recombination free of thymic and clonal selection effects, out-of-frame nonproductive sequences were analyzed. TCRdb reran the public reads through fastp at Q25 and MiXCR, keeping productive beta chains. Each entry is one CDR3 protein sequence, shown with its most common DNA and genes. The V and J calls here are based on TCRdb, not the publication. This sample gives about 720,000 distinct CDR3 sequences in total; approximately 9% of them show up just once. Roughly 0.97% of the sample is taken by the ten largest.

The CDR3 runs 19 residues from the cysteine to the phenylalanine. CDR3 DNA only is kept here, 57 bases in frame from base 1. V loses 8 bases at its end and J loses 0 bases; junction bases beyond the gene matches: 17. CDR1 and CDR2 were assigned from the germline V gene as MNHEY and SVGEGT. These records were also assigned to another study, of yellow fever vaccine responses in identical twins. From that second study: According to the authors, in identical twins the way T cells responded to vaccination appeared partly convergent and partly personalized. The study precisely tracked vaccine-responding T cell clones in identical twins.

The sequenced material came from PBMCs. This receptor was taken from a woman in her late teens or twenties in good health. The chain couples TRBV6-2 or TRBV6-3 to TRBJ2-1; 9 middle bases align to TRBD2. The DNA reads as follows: TGTGCCAGCCGAAACACTTTAAAACTAGCGGGCAGCTCCTACAATGAGCAGTTCTTC. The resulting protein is CASRNTLKLAGSSYNEQFF.